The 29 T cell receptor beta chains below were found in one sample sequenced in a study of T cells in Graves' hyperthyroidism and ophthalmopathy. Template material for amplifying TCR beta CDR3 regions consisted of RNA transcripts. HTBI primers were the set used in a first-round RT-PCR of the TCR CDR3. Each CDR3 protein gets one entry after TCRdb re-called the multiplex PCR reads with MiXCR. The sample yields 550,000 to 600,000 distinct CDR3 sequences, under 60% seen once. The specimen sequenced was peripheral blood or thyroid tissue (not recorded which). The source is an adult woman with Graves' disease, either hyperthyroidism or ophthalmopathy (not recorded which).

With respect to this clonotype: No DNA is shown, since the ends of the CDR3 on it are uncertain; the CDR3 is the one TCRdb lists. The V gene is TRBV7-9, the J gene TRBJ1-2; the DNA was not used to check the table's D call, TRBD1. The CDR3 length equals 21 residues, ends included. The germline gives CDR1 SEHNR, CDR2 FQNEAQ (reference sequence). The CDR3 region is CASSPDSRSYEQYFGPGVYTF.

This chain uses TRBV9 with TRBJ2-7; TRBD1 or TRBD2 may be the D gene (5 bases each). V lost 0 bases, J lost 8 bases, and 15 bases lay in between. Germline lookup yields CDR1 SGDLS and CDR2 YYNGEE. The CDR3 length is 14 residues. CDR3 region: CASSVEPGQPQQYF. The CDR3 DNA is TGTGCCAGCAGCGTAGAACCGGGGCAGCCCCAGCAGTACTTC.

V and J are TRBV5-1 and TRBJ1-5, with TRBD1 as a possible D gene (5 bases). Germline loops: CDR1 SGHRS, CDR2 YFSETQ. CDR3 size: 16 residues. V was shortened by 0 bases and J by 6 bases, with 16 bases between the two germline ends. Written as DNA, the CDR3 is TGCGCCAGCAGCTTGGACCCCCAGGGTGGGGGTCAGCCCCAGCATTTT. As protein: CASSLDPQGGGQPQHF.

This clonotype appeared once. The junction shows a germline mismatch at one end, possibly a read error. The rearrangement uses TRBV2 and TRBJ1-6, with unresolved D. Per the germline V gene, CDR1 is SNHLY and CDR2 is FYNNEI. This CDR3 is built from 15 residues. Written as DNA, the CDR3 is TGTGCCAGCAGTCAAGCGGCAGCCACCTATTCACCCCTCCACTTT. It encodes CASSQAAATYSPLHF. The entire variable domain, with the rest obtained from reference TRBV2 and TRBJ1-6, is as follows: EPEVTQTPSHQVTQMGQEVILRCVPISNHLYFYWYRQILGQKVEFLVSFYNNEISEKSEIFDDQFSVERPDGSNFTLKIRSTKLEDSAMYFCASSQAAATYSPLHFGNGTRLTVT.

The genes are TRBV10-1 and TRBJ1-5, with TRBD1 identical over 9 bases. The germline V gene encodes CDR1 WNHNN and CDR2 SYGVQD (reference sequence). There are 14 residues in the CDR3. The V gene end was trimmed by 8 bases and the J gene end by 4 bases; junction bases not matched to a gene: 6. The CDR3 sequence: CASLGTGWNQPQHF. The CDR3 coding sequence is TGCGCCAGCTTAGGGACAGGGTGGAATCAGCCCCAGCATTTT.

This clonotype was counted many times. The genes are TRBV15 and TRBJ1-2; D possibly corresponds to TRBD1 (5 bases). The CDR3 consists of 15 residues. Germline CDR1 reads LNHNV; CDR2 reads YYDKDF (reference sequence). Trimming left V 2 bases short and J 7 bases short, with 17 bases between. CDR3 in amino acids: CATSRLAGTLPGYTF. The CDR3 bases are TGTGCCACCAGCAGACTGGCGGGGACGCTTCCTGGCTACACCTTC.

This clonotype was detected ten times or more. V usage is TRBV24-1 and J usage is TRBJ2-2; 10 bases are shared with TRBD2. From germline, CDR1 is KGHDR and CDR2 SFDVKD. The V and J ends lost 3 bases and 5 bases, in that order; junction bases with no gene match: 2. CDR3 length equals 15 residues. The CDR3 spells CATSDSGRETGELFF. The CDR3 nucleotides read TGTGCCACCAGTGATAGCGGGAGGGAAACCGGGGAGCTGTTTTTT.

The chain's CDR3 is CSAIRGDTQYF. CDR3 nucleotides: TGCAGTGCTATTCGAGGAGATACGCAGTATTTT. V usage is TRBV20-1 and J usage is TRBJ2-3; unclear D gene. Germline CDR1 reads DFQATT; CDR2 reads SNEGSKA (reference sequence). This CDR3 has 11 amino acids. Trimming left V 4 bases short and J 5 bases short, with 7 bases between.

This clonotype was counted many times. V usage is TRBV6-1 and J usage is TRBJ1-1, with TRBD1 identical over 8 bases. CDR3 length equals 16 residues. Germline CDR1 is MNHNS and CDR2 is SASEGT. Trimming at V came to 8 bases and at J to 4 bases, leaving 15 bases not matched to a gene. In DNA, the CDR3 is TGTGCCAGCGAACCACACCCTGACAGGGGCGGCACTGAAGCTTTCTTT. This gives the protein CASEPHPDRGGTEAFF.

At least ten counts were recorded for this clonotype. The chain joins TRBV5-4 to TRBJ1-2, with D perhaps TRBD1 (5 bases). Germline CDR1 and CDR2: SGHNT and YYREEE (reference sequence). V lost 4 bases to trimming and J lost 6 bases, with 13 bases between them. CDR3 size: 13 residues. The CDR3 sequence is CASSPQGKDGYTF. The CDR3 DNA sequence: TGTGCCAGCAGCCCCCAGGGAAAGGATGGCTACACCTTC.

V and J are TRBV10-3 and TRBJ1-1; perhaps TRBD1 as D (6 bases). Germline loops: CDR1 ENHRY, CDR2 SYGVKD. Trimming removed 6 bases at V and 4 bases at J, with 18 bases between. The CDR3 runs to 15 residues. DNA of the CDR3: TGTGCCATCAGCGATATCTTGACAGGAGTCACTGAAGCTTTCTTT. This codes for CAISDILTGVTEAFF.

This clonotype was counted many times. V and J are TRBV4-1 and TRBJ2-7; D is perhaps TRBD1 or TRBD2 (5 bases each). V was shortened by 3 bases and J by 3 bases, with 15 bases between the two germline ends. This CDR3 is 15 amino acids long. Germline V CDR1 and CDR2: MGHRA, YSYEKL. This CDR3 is CASSHDPGRRYEQYF. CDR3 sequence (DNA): TGCGCCAGCAGCCACGACCCGGGACGGCGCTACGAGCAGTACTTC.

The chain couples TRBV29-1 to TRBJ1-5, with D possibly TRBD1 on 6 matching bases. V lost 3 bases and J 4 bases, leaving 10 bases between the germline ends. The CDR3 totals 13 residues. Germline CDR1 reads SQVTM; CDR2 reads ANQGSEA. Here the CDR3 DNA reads TGCAGCGTTGATCCGGGGGCAAATCAGCCCCAGCATTTT. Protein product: CSVDPGANQPQHF.

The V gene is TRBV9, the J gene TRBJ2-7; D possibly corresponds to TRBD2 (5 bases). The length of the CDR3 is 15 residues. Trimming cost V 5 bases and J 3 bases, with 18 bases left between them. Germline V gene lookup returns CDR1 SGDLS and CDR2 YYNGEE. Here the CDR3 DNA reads TGTGCCAGCAGGCTGACCTCGGGATTAGGCTACGAGCAGTACTTC. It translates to CASRLTSGLGYEQYF.

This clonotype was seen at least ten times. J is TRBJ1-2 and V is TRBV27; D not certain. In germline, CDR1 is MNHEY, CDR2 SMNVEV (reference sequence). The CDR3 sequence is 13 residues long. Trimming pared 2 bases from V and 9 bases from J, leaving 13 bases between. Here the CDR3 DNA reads TGTGCCAGCAGTTTAACGGGAAATGCCCGCTACACCTTC. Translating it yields CASSLTGNARYTF.

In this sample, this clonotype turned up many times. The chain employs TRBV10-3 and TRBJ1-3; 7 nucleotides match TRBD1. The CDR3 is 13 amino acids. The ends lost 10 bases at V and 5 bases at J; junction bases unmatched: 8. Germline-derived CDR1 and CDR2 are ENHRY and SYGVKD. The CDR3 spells CASDPGQRNTIYF. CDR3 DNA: TGTGCCAGCGACCCGGGACAGAGAAACACCATATATTTT.

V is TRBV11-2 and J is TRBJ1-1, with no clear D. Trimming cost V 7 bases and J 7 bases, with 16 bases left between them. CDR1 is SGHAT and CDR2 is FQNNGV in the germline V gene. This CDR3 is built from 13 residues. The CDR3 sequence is CASNPLRRVEAFF. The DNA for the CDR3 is TGTGCCAGCAATCCCCTAAGACGGGTTGAAGCTTTCTTT. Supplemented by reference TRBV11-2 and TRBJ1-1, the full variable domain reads EAGVAQSPRYKIIEKRQSVAFWCNPISGHATLYWYQQILGQGPKLLIQFQNNGVVDDSQLPKDRFSAERLKGVDSTLKIQPAKLEDSAVYLCASNPLRRVEAFFGQGTRLTVV.

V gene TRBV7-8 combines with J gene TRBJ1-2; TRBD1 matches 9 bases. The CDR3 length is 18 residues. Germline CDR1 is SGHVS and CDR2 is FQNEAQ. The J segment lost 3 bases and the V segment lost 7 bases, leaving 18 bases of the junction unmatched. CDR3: CASTTTTAPGQGDYGYTF. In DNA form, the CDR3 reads TGTGCCAGCACCACCACAACAGCACCGGGACAGGGAGACTATGGCTACACCTTC.

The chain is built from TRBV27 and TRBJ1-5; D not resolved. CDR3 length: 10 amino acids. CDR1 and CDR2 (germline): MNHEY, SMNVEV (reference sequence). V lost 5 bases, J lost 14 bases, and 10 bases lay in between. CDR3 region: CASSNSYEHF. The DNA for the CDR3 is TGTGCCAGCAGTAACAGCTACGAGCATTTT.

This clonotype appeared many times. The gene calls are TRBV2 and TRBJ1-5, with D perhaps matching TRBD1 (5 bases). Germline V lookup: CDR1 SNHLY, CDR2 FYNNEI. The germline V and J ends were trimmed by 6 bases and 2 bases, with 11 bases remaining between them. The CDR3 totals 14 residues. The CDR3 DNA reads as TGTGCCAGCAGGGGGGGTCAACGCAATCAGCCCCAGCATTTT. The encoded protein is CASRGGQRNQPQHF.

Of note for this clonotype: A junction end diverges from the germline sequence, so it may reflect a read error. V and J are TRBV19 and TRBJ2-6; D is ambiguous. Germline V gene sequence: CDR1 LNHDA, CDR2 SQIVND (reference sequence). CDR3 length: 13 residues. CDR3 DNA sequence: TGTGCCAGTAGTATAATTCACAGCCACACTGAAGCTTTC. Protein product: CASSIIHSHTEAF.

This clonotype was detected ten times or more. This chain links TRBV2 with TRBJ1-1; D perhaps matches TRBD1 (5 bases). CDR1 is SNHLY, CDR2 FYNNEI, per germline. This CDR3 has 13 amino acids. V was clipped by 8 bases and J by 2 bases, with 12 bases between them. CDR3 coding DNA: TGTGCCAGCCTCCCGGGACTCAACACTGAAGCTTTCTTT. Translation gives CASLPGLNTEAFF.

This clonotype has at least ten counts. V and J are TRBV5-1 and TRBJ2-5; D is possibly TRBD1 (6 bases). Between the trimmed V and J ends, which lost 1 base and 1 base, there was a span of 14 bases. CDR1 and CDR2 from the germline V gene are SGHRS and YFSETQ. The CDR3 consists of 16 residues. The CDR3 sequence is CASSLLRTAFQETQYF. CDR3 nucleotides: TGCGCCAGCAGCTTGCTGAGGACAGCCTTCCAAGAGACCCAGTACTTC.

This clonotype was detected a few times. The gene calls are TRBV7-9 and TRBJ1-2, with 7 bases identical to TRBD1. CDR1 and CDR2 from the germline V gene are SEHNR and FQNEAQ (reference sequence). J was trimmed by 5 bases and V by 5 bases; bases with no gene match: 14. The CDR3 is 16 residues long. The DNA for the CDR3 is TGTGCCAGCAGCCAGACGACAGGGACGCGCGGGTATGGCTACACCTTC. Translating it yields CASSQTTGTRGYGYTF.

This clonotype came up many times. The CDR3 loop reads CASGLAGIYEQYF. The CDR3 DNA reads TGTGCCAGCGGCCTGGCAGGGATCTACGAGCAGTACTTC. The chain uses TRBV6-5 and TRBJ2-7; D may be TRBD1 (5 bases). The CDR3 has 13 amino acids. Germline values: CDR1 MNHEY, CDR2 SVGAGI. Trimming stripped 8 bases from V and 3 bases from J, with 14 bases between.

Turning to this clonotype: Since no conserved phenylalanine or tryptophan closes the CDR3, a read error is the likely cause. The CDR3 nucleotides read TGTGCCAACAGTGAAGCCGGACGGAGCGGCACTGAAGCTTTCCTT. This translates into CANSEAGRSGTEAFL. V gene TRBV2 combines with J gene TRBJ1-1; D gene ambiguous. The germline V gene encodes CDR1 SNHLY and CDR2 FYNNEI. CDR3 size: 15 residues.

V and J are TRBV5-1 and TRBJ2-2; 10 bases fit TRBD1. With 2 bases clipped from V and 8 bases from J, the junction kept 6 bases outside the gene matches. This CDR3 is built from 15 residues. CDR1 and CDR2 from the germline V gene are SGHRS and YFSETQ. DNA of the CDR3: TGCGCCAGCAGCTTCGGGGGGACAGGGGCTGGGGAGCTGTTTTTT. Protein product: CASSFGGTGAGELFF.

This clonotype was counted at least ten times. CDR3 residues: CASSRTGGGENTEAFF. The CDR3 DNA reads as TGTGCCAGCAGCCGAACAGGTGGAGGGGAGAACACTGAAGCTTTCTTT. The chain links TRBV3-1 to TRBJ1-1; D perhaps matches TRBD1 (5 bases). Germline lookup yields CDR1 LGHDT and CDR2 YNNKEL (reference sequence). CDR3 length equals 16 residues. Trimming took 4 bases from V and 1 from J, leaving 16 bases between them. Combining the CDR3 with reference TRBV3-1 and TRBJ1-1 gives the whole variable domain DTAVSQTPKYLVTQMGNDKSIKCEQNLGHDTMYWYKQDSKKFLKIMFSYNNKELIINETVPNRFSPKSPDKAHLNLHINSLELGDSAVYFCASSRTGGGENTEAFFGQGTRLTVV.

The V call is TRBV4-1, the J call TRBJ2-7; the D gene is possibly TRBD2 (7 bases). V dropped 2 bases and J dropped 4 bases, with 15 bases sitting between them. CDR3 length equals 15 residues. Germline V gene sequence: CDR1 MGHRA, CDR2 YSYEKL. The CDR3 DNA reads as TGCGCCAGCAGCCAAAGGGGGGCGGGAGATTACGAGCAGTACTTC. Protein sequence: CASSQRGAGDYEQYF.